One T cell receptor beta chain is described in this entry. The target antigen is unknown. The CDR3 contains 13 residues. V dropped 7 bases and J dropped 11; count of bases not matched to a gene: 9. Looked up from germline, CDR1 is WNHNN and CDR2 is SYGVQD (reference sequence). PCR involved 60 Vbeta and 13 Jbeta primers. Sequencing used immunoSEQ multiplex PCR; TCRdb keeps in-frame clones, though not all of them. The repertoire holds about 150,000 clones, with 60% to 80% as singletons. These data belong to a study of cytomegalovirus exposure and HLA in healthy donors. Broader study findings: Later work showed greater clonal expansion in HLA-associated TCR beta chains than in equally common others.

V and J are TRBV10-1 and TRBJ2-4, with 9 nucleotides matching TRBD1. The sequence was obtained from a man in his forties or fifties in good health and CMV-seropositive. Material for sequencing was PBMCs. The CDR3 DNA is TGCGCCAGCACCGGACAGGGGCGGCGGGTTCAGTACTTC. Translated, it gives CASTGQGRRVQYF.